The clone carrying this T cell receptor (beta chain) has a count of ten or more. Its target is not known. Using RNA transcripts, the TCR beta CDR3 regions were amplified. Second-round multiplex PCR followed a first-round RT-PCR using HTBI primers. One entry per CDR3 protein results from TCRdb running MiXCR on the multiplex PCR reads. The data contain hundreds of thousands of distinct CDR3 sequences, 20% to 25% of them singletons. The data originate from a study of Graves' ophthalmopathy and Graves' hyperthyroidism. Findings and limits, study-wide: Blood repertoires reportedly contained most expanded thyroid clonotypes above 0.001 frequency.

Researchers classed hyperthyroidism as stable given no ophthalmopathy within 18 months of follow-up. PBMCs originated in about 9.8 ml of fresh peripheral blood. From germline, CDR1 is MNHNS and CDR2 SASEGT. The CDR3 contains 14 residues. The junction had 3 bases not matched to a gene; V was cut back by 5 bases and J by 1 base. The sequencing input was peripheral blood. The TCR originated in a woman aged 18-29 years with stable Graves' hyperthyroidism. The chain employs TRBV6-1 and TRBJ2-5; 8 bases fit TRBD1. DNA of the CDR3: TGTGCCAGCAGTATTCAGGGGGCCCAAGAGACCCAGTACTTC. Translating gives CASSIQGAQETQYF.